The TCR beta chain under discussion was sequenced for a study of T cells in Graves' hyperthyroidism and ophthalmopathy. This clonotype was seen repeatedly, ten times or more. Thyroid ultrasound, orbital computed tomography, clinical symptoms, and serum thyroxine and TRAb underpinned diagnoses. Germline V CDR1 and CDR2: MNHEY, SMNVEV (reference sequence). This CDR3 region has 15 residues. Losses at the gene ends were 3 bases for V and 5 bases for J; bases not matched to a gene: 9. Amplified TCR beta CDR3 regions came from RNA transcripts. Initially, a first-round RT-PCR of the TCR CDR3 employed the HTBI primer set. TCRdb recomputed calls from the multiplex PCR reads with MiXCR, one row per CDR3 protein. Among 550,000 to 800,000 distinct CDR3 sequences, around 17% were seen once, and the ten largest hold 8.4%.

Sequencing was carried out using blood. The chain links TRBV27 to TRBJ1-2; 7 positions match TRBD1. The clonotype originates from a man in his late teens or twenties with Graves' hyperthyroidism. DNA of the CDR3: TGTGCCAGCAGTTTTACCCCGGGACAGAGTTATGGCTACACCTTC. Residues: CASSFTPGQSYGYTF.